A selection of T cell receptor beta chains follows, all from one sample in a study of Tregs in tolerant kidney transplant recipients. Clones were sequenced by immunoSEQ multiplex PCR, and TCRdb holds only the in-frame ones, with some missing. The sample shows 65,000 to 85,000 clones, 75% to 95% of them seen only once. The sample was CD4+ T cells from blood (PBMCs), taken 24 months after the transplant. These receptors were taken from a human patient who received a combined kidney and bone marrow transplant. Some T cells may have come from the graft donor. The CDR3 runs from the conserved cysteine through the conserved F or W. D genes are given only for firm matches. For some rows the clone size is stated as once, few or many, or as a class when expanded; others skip it.

d_call: TRBD1
j_call: TRBJ2-3
clone_size: NA
v_call: TRBV2
cdr3_nt: TGTGCCAGCAGCCGGCGGGCAGGGGGCATGGCAGATACGCAGTATTTT
cdr3_aa: CASSRRAGGMADTQYF

d_call: NA
j_call: TRBJ1-5
clone_size: once
v_call: TRBV6-5
cdr3_nt: TGTGCCAGCAGCCGAGATAGCAATCAGCCCCAGCATTTT
cdr3_aa: CASSRDSNQPQHF

d_call: NA
j_call: TRBJ2-7
clone_size: NA
v_call: TRBV14
cdr3_nt: TGTGCCAGCAGCCAAGTAGACGAGCAGTACTTC
cdr3_aa: CASSQVDEQYF

d_call: TRBD2
j_call: TRBJ2-5
clone_size: NA
v_call: TRBV7-2
cdr3_nt: TGTGCCAGCAGTGCGTTTGAGCGGGGGGGCGGAGAGACCCAGTACTTC
cdr3_aa: CASSAFERGGGETQYF

d_call: TRBD1
j_call: TRBJ1-2
clone_size: NA
v_call: TRBV28
cdr3_nt: TGTGCCAGCAGTTTACCCGACAGGGGACTTAATGGCTACACCTTC
cdr3_aa: CASSLPDRGLNGYTF

d_call: NA
j_call: TRBJ2-1
clone_size: NA
v_call: TRBV7-8
cdr3_nt: TGTGCCAGCAGCCCCCAGACCGGGACTTTCAACAATGAGCAGTTCTTC
cdr3_aa: CASSPQTGTFNNEQFF

d_call: TRBD1
j_call: TRBJ2-5
clone_size: NA
v_call: TRBV6-5
cdr3_nt: TGTGCCAGCAGGAATCCTAACCAGGGGGAAGAGACCCAGTACTTC
cdr3_aa: CASRNPNQGEETQYF

d_call: NA
j_call: TRBJ2-7
clone_size: once
v_call: TRBV7-2
cdr3_nt: TGTGCCAGCAGCTTCTTCCAGGGGTTGTACGAGCAGTACTTC
cdr3_aa: CASSFFQGLYEQYF

d_call: NA
j_call: TRBJ1-1
clone_size: NA
v_call: TRBV14
cdr3_nt: TGTGCCAGCAGCCACAACGCAGTGACTATGAACACTGAAGCTTTCTTT
cdr3_aa: CASSHNAVTMNTEAFF

d_call: TRBD2
j_call: TRBJ2-1
clone_size: once
v_call: TRBV5-5
cdr3_nt: TGTGCCAGCAGTACCGGGACTAGCGGGAGTAATGAGCAGTTCTTC
cdr3_aa: CASSTGTSGSNEQFF

d_call: TRBD2
j_call: TRBJ2-7
clone_size: NA
v_call: TRBV5-1
cdr3_nt: TGCGCCAGCAGCTTGATTTATGGAGCGGGGAGCATAGCCTACGAGCAGTACTTC
cdr3_aa: CASSLIYGAGSIAYEQYF

d_call: NA
j_call: TRBJ2-7
clone_size: NA
v_call: TRBV30
cdr3_nt: TGTGCCTGGAGTGGACTAAACGAGCAGTACTTC
cdr3_aa: CAWSGLNEQYF

d_call: NA
j_call: TRBJ2-1
clone_size: NA
v_call: TRBV5-1
cdr3_nt: TGCGCCAGCAGCTCCCGCCCAACAGATTACAATGAGCAGTTCTTC
cdr3_aa: CASSSRPTDYNEQFF

d_call: NA
j_call: TRBJ2-7
clone_size: few
v_call: TRBV5-1
cdr3_nt: TGCGCCAGCAGCTTGGTCGCGTCCTACGAGCAGTACTTC
cdr3_aa: CASSLVASYEQYF

d_call: TRBD1
j_call: TRBJ1-2
clone_size: NA
v_call: TRBV27
cdr3_nt: TGTGCCAGCAGTTTAGGCACAGGGGCGAAGGGCTACACCTTC
cdr3_aa: CASSLGTGAKGYTF